This T cell receptor (beta chain) was documented in a study of cytomegalovirus exposure and HLA in healthy donors. Study overall: Among the roughly 430 genotyped donors, approximately 81% were placed in the Caucasian-associated ancestry cluster. Overall study findings and caveats: Most CMV-associated TCR beta chains were later found to appear HLA-restricted. Analyses of presence and absence presupposed an approximately uniform sequencing depth across donors. Only CMV serostatus was available as immune exposure information.

The primer mix had 60 Vbeta and 13 Jbeta primers. Generated by immunoSEQ multiplex PCR, the TCRdb table keeps only in-frame clones and is missing some. The sample has roughly 190,000 clones. The germline V gene encodes CDR1 MNHEY and CDR2 SMNVEV (reference sequence). V dropped 7 bases and J dropped 3 bases, with 16 bases sitting between them. This CDR3 region has 14 residues. On this clone: Its antigen remains unidentified.

The rearrangement uses TRBV27 and TRBJ2-7, with D possibly being TRBD1 (6 bases). The clonotype comes from a young man in good health and CMV-seronegative. Sequencing was carried out using PBMCs. CDR3 sequence: CASNQQGQGYEQYF. The CDR3 DNA sequence: TGTGCCAGCAATCAACAGGGACAAGGCTACGAGCAGTACTTC.